This entry describes one T cell receptor beta chain. The antigen is undetermined. CDR3 length equals 17 residues. Germline V gene sequence: CDR1 KGHSH, CDR2 LQKENI. Trimming stripped 4 bases from V and 8 bases from J, with 24 bases between. CD45RA+ naive and CD45RA-negative memory subsets were separated from CD4+ cells. Under the authors' procedure: Filtering differed for immunoSEQ, which gave only junction sequences without quality scores. Some clones are missing from TCRdb's copy, which holds only in-frame ones; the method was immunoSEQ multiplex PCR. The V and J calls and clone size were taken over from that table, and D and trimming were inferred from the DNA. The sample has about 2.4 million clones, 93% seen once. The record originates from a study of shared clonotypes between healthy human individuals. Findings of the study overall: Generally, naive subsets (rather than memory subsets) showed larger estimated richness.

Sequenced sample: naive CD4+ T cells from PBMCs. Subset described: CD45RA+ positively selected. This chain links TRBV18 with TRBJ2-1; D is tentatively TRBD1 or TRBD2 (5 bases each). This receptor was identified in a man younger than 35 in good health. Some clones in this sample may be carry-over from other donors' samples. This CDR3 is CASSLQMGTLGGDEQFF. In nucleotides, the CDR3 is TGTGCCAGCTCACTTCAAATGGGGACCCTTGGTGGTGATGAGCAGTTCTTC.